These 27 T cell receptor beta chains were sequenced from one sample in a study of blood T cell repertoires in COVID-19. Sequencing was performed with immunoSEQ multiplex PCR; in TCRdb, only in-frame clones are kept and a portion is missing. The sample comprises a few hundred thousand clones, approximately 80% of which are singletons, and around 13% rests with the top ten. The sequenced material came from peripheral blood. The receptors were gathered from a human donor in a cohort sampled during active COVID-19.

This rearrangement joins TRBV5-1 to TRBJ2-1, with D unclear. The length of the CDR3 is 15 residues. V shed 1 base and J shed 2 bases, with 10 bases lying between them. Germline values: CDR1 SGHRS, CDR2 YFSETQ. CDR3 protein: CASSLSAVAYNEQFF. The CDR3 region has the DNA TGCGCCAGCAGCTTGTCGGCGGTTGCCTACAATGAGCAGTTCTTC. Full variable domain (outside the CDR3, taken from reference TRBV5-1 and TRBJ2-1): KAGVTQTPRYLIKTRGQQVTLSCSPISGHRSVSWYQQTPGQGLQFLFEYFSETQRNKGNFPGRFSGRQFSNSRSEMNVSTLELGDSALYLCASSLSAVAYNEQFFGPGTRLTVL.

The rearrangement uses TRBV28 and TRBJ2-5; 13 bases line up with TRBD2. J gave up 0 bases and V 6 bases, and 7 bases lay outside the gene matches. The germline V gene has CDR1 MDHEN and CDR2 SYDVKM. This CDR3 is 17 amino acids long. CDR3 sequence reads: CASSQLAGGINQETQYF. The CDR3 bases are TGTGCCAGCAGCCAACTAGCGGGGGGGATTAACCAAGAGACCCAGTACTTC.

This chain joins TRBV15 and TRBJ2-1; possible D gene TRBD2, 5 bases. With 2 bases removed from V and 5 bases from J, the gap between germline ends came to 10 bases. The V gene's germline CDR1 is LNHNV and CDR2 YYDKDF (reference sequence). The CDR3 is 14 amino acids. CDR3 in amino acids: CATSRTDSDNEQFF. CDR3 DNA: TGTGCCACCAGCAGAACGGACTCAGACAATGAGCAGTTCTTC.

The chain combines TRBV7-8 with TRBJ1-5; 7 bases match TRBD1. V gave up 7 bases and J gave up 6 bases; unmatched junction bases: 9. Germline V lookup: CDR1 SGHVS, CDR2 FQNEAQ. The CDR3 runs 14 residues. Here the CDR3 reads CASTYGTAAQPQHF. The CDR3 DNA follows: TGTGCCAGCACTTACGGGACAGCTGCTCAGCCCCAGCATTTT.

This chain uses TRBV7-9 with TRBJ1-2; 8 bases align to TRBD1. This CDR3 is 14 amino acids long. V dropped 5 bases and J dropped 6; count of bases not matched to a gene: 8. Germline V lookup: CDR1 SEHNR, CDR2 FQNEAQ (reference sequence). The CDR3 DNA sequence: TGTGCCAGCAGCCCGGGACCCAGGGGGCATGGCTACACCTTC. It codes for CASSPGPRGHGYTF.

The chain combines TRBV10-3 with TRBJ2-7, with D possibly TRBD1 on 6 matching bases. Germline loops: CDR1 ENHRY, CDR2 SYGVKD. The CDR3 is 12 amino acids. Trimming took 0 bases from V and 9 from J, leaving 9 bases between them. The CDR3 spells CAISESGQRQYF. The DNA of the CDR3 is TGTGCCATCAGTGAGTCAGGACAGAGGCAGTACTTC.

The chain couples TRBV29-1 to TRBJ1-1; TRBD1 matches at 8 bases. CDR1 and CDR2 from the germline V gene are SQVTM and ANQGSEA. The CDR3 spans 13 residues. Trimming at V came to 7 bases and at J to 2 bases, leaving 6 bases not matched to a gene. The CDR3 bases are TGCAGCGCCCGGACAGGGCCCAACACTGAAGCTTTCTTT. Translating gives CSARTGPNTEAFF.

V is TRBV3-1 (or the pseudogene TRBV3-2) and J is TRBJ2-3; 10 nucleotides line up with TRBD2. The CDR3 contains 15 residues. V lost 3 bases, J lost 7 bases, and 7 bases stayed unmatched. Germline loops: CDR1 LGHDT, CDR2 YNNKEL (reference sequence). This CDR3 reads CASSQGSGGMNTQYF. In DNA, the CDR3 is TGTGCCAGCAGCCAGGGTAGCGGGGGGATGAATACGCAGTATTTT.

This clone was recorded once. The CDR3 region has the DNA TGCGCCAGCAGCCAAGATGCCCGGGGTTATAGCAATCAGCCCCAGCATTTT. Translating gives CASSQDARGYSNQPQHF. The gene calls are TRBV4-1 and TRBJ1-5; no clear D. Germline V gene sequence: CDR1 MGHRA, CDR2 YSYEKL. The length of the CDR3 is 17 residues. Trimming pared 0 bases from V and 0 bases from J, leaving 12 bases between.

The chain couples TRBV28 to TRBJ1-3, with D possibly TRBD1 on 6 matching bases. The CDR3 extends over 16 amino acids. The germline V and J ends were trimmed by 5 bases and 4 bases, with 18 bases remaining between them. The germline V gene encodes CDR1 MDHEN and CDR2 SYDVKM. CDR3 in amino acids: CASSNPRQGSGNTIYF. In nucleotides, the CDR3 is TGTGCCAGCAGTAACCCGCGGCAGGGGTCCGGAAACACCATATATTTT. The whole variable domain, remainder taken from reference TRBV28 and TRBJ1-3, is DVKVTQSSRYLVKRTGEKVFLECVQDMDHENMFWYRQDPGLGLRLIYFSYDVKMKEKGDIPEGYSVSREKKERFSLILESASTNQTSMYLCASSNPRQGSGNTIYFGEGSWLTVV.

This clone has just one count. In DNA, the CDR3 is TGTGCCAGCAGTTCTCCCAGACAGGGTGCGGGCACTGAAGCTTTCTTT. Translation: CASSSPRQGAGTEAFF. V is TRBV28 and J is TRBJ1-1; 7 positions match TRBD1. CDR3 length: 16 residues. Losses at the gene ends were 4 bases for V and 4 bases for J; bases not matched to a gene: 12. Germline assignment: CDR1 MDHEN and CDR2 SYDVKM.

The sample holds a few counts of this clone. The chain joins TRBV4-2 to TRBJ1-1, with 7 bases that match TRBD1. J lost 5 bases, V lost 3 bases, and 9 bases had no gene match. Germline values: CDR1 LGHNA, CDR2 YNFKEQ. This CDR3 spans 15 amino acids. This CDR3 is CASSQDDRAGTEAFF. CDR3 sequence (DNA): TGTGCCAGCAGCCAGGACGACAGGGCCGGGACTGAAGCTTTCTTT.

At least ten counts were recorded for this clone. V usage is TRBV4-3 and J usage is TRBJ2-3; 12 nucleotides align to TRBD2. The germline V gene encodes CDR1 LGHNA and CDR2 YSLEER. CDR3 length equals 20 residues. V shed 0 bases and J 0 bases; nucleotides not matched to a gene: 10. Here the CDR3 DNA reads TGCGCCAGCAGCCAAGATAATGGGACTAGCGGGTTACCTAGCACAGATACGCAGTATTTT. Translating gives CASSQDNGTSGLPSTDTQYF.

The chain couples TRBV10-3 to TRBJ1-1; D gene ambiguous. Germline V gives CDR1 ENHRY, CDR2 SYGVKD. Between the trimmed V and J ends, which lost 5 bases and 11 bases, there was a span of 18 bases. CDR3 size: 13 residues. The CDR3 is CAISSSATRTAFF. In nucleotides, the CDR3 is TGTGCCATCAGTTCTTCTGCGACTAGGACCGCTTTCTTT.

V gene TRBV28 combines with J gene TRBJ1-2, with D perhaps TRBD1 (5 bases). The germline V gene has CDR1 MDHEN and CDR2 SYDVKM. V was pared by 8 bases and J by 5 bases, with 21 bases between. The CDR3 totals 15 residues. The CDR3 DNA follows: TGTGCCAGCTCTTCCCCGGGCAGGGTCAGTTATGGCTACACCTTC. This codes for CASSSPGRVSYGYTF.

The chain recombines TRBV24-1 with TRBJ2-7, with D perhaps TRBD2 (6 bases). In germline, CDR1 is KGHDR, CDR2 SFDVKD. The CDR3 sequence is 15 residues long. Trimming stripped 3 bases from V and 2 bases from J, with 13 bases between. CDR3 nucleotides: TGTGCCACCAGTGATCCGGGACTCCACCCCTACGAGCAGTACTTC. Its protein is CATSDPGLHPYEQYF.

This chain joins TRBV2 and TRBJ2-1; D uncertain. CDR3 length equals 15 residues. Trimming pared 4 bases from V and 0 bases from J, leaving 10 bases between. Germline CDR1 reads SNHLY; CDR2 reads FYNNEI. The CDR3 protein is CASSALLSSYNEQFF. As DNA, the CDR3 is TGTGCCAGCAGTGCCCTGCTGAGCTCCTACAATGAGCAGTTCTTC. The variable domain in full, completed from reference TRBV2 and TRBJ2-1, reads EPEVTQTPSHQVTQMGQEVILRCVPISNHLYFYWYRQILGQKVEFLVSFYNNEISEKSEIFDDQFSVERPDGSNFTLKIRSTKLEDSAMYFCASSALLSSYNEQFFGPGTRLTVL.

The V and J genes are TRBV19 and TRBJ1-2, with D unresolved. CDR3 length: 11 amino acids. The germline V and J ends were trimmed by 7 bases and 8 bases, with 11 bases remaining between them. The germline V gene encodes CDR1 LNHDA and CDR2 SQIVND (reference sequence). The CDR3 nucleotides are TGTGCCAGTAAGGTGGGCGCCGGCTACACCTTC. Encoded protein: CASKVGAGYTF.

The V and J genes are TRBV2 and TRBJ2-3; 7 bases agree with TRBD1. Trimming cost V 6 bases and J 4 bases; bases outside gene matches: 7. The CDR3 is 14 residues long. Germline CDR1 SNHLY, CDR2 FYNNEI. CDR3 in amino acids: CASSEDRTADTQYF. CDR3 DNA sequence: TGTGCCAGCAGCGAGGACAGGACTGCAGATACGCAGTATTTT.

The chain couples TRBV25-1 to TRBJ2-5; TRBD2 agrees at 7 bases. CDR1 MGHDK and CDR2 SYGVNS come from the germline V gene. V lost 3 bases and J lost 4; bases outside the gene matches: 5. This CDR3 has 14 residues. The DNA of the CDR3 is TGTGCCAGCAGTGACCCCGGCGGGGGAGAGACCCAGTACTTC. Translation gives CASSDPGGGETQYF. Drawing the rest from reference TRBV25-1 and TRBJ2-5, the complete variable domain is EADIYQTPRYLVIGTGKKITLECSQTMGHDKMYWYQQDPGMELHLIHYSYGVNSTEKGDLSSESTVSRIRTEHFPLTLESARPSHTSQYLCASSDPGGGETQYFGPGTRLLVL.

This clone came up a few times. CDR3 sequence reads: CASTRDSYSYNEQFF. The CDR3 nucleotides read TGTGCCAGCACCCGGGACTCCTACTCCTACAATGAGCAGTTCTTC. The chain joins TRBV7-2 to TRBJ2-1; D is possibly TRBD2 (6 bases). This CDR3 spans 15 amino acids. Germline V CDR1 and CDR2: SGHTA, FQGNSA. Trimming pared 7 bases from V and 0 bases from J, leaving 13 bases between.

This clone was seen a few times. The chain uses TRBV28 and TRBJ1-2; D possibly corresponds to TRBD1 (5 bases). Trimming pared 5 bases from V and 4 bases from J, leaving 17 bases between. Per the germline V gene, CDR1 is MDHEN and CDR2 is SYDVKM. This CDR3 has 15 amino acids. The CDR3 is CASSIQRRGGYGYTF. In DNA, the CDR3 is TGTGCCAGCAGTATCCAACGGAGGGGAGGCTATGGCTACACCTTC.

CDR3 protein: CASSGRNSYEQYF. The CDR3 DNA is TGTGCCAGTAGTGGGAGGAACTCCTACGAGCAGTACTTC. The rearrangement links TRBV19 to TRBJ2-7; D might be TRBD2 (6 bases). This CDR3 is built from 13 residues. The V end was cut by 5 bases, the J end by 0 bases, with 8 bases between. The V gene's germline CDR1 is LNHDA and CDR2 SQIVND (reference sequence).

The chain joins TRBV4-2 to TRBJ2-3; 7 bases fit TRBD2. With 0 bases clipped from V and 0 bases from J, the junction kept 18 bases outside the gene matches. CDR1 is LGHNA, CDR2 YNFKEQ, per germline. The CDR3 runs to 21 residues. CDR3 in DNA: TGTGCCAGCAGCCAAGAGCATCCGGGGGGTCAATCCCTCTTTAGCACAGATACGCAGTATTTT. Its protein product is CASSQEHPGGQSLFSTDTQYF.

The chain combines TRBV7-8 with TRBJ2-7; 7 bases map to TRBD1. Germline CDR1 reads SGHVS; CDR2 reads FQNEAQ. V shed 5 bases and J 4 bases; nucleotides not matched to a gene: 5. The CDR3 loop spans 13 amino acids. The CDR3 reads CASSADRRYEQYF. As DNA, the CDR3 is TGTGCCAGCAGCGCGGACAGGAGATACGAGCAGTACTTC.

The sample holds one count of this clone. The chain couples TRBV19 to TRBJ2-2; 9 bases map to TRBD2. V lost 4 bases and J lost 6; bases outside the gene matches: 9. There are 16 residues in the CDR3. Germline CDR1 reads LNHDA; CDR2 reads SQIVND (reference sequence). The CDR3: CASSKLAGGGAGELFF. The CDR3 DNA reads TGTGCCAGTAGTAAACTAGCGGGTGGAGGGGCCGGGGAGCTGTTTTTT.

The chain couples TRBV2 to TRBJ2-7; 12 bases fit TRBD1. CDR3 length: 15 residues. V trimming: 5 bases; J trimming: 3 bases; junction bases outside the gene matches: 5. CDR1 is SNHLY, CDR2 FYNNEI, per germline. In DNA form, the CDR3 reads TGTGCCAGCAGTTCCGGGACAGGGGGCCTCTACGAGCAGTACTTC. It translates to CASSSGTGGLYEQYF.